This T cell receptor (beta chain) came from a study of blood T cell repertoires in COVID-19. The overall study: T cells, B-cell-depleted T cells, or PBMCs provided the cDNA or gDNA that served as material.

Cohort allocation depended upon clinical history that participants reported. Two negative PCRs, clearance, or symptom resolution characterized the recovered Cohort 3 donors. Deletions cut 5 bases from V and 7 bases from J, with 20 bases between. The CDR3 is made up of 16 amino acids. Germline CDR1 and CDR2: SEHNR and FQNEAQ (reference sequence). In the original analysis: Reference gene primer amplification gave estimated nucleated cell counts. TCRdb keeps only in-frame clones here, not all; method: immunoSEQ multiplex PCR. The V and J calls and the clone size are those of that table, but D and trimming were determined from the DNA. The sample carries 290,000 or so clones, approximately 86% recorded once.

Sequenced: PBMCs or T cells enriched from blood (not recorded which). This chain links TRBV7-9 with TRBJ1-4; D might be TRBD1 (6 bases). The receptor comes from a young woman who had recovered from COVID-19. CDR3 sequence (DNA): TGTGCCAGCAGCCCAAATCGCGGGGGCAGAGGTGAAAAACTGTTTTTT. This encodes CASSPNRGGRGEKLFF.